A single sample gave rise to the 5 T cell receptor beta chains below, sequenced in a study of T cells in localized non-small cell lung cancer. The assay was immunoSEQ multiplex PCR, and TCRdb's table has in-frame clones only and misses some. The sample lists just under 20,000 clones, about 91% occurring once. This material consisted of peripheral blood, taken before any cancer treatment. The receptor source for this set is a man aged 40 to 69 with stage I lung adenocarcinoma.

The chain uses TRBV7-2 and TRBJ2-3; a possible D gene is TRBD2 (6 bases). This CDR3 is 14 amino acids long. V was shortened by 3 bases and J by 6 bases, with 13 bases between the two germline ends. CDR1 is SGHTA, CDR2 FQGNSA, per germline. The CDR3 coding sequence is TGTGCCAGCAGCTTTTCTACTAGCATGGATACGCAGTATTTT. Its protein product is CASSFSTSMDTQYF.

This sequence joins TRBV10-2 and TRBJ2-1; the D is unclear. The CDR3 is made up of 13 amino acids. V shed 7 bases and J shed 3 bases, with 10 bases lying between them. Germline V gene sequence: CDR1 WSHSY, CDR2 SAAADI. In DNA form, the CDR3 reads TGCGCCAGCAAGGACGCCCACTACAATGAGCAGTTCTTC. Its protein is CASKDAHYNEQFF.

This CDR3 reads CASSKRGLAAGGSSYNEQFF. Here the CDR3 DNA reads TGTGCCAGTAGCAAAAGGGGACTAGCGGCGGGGGGGAGCTCCTACAATGAGCAGTTCTTC. The V call is TRBV19, the J call TRBJ2-1; 11 nucleotides match TRBD2. V dropped 6 bases and J dropped 0; count of bases not matched to a gene: 16. The CDR3 is 20 residues long. Germline loops: CDR1 LNHDA, CDR2 SQIVND (reference sequence).

CDR3 sequence reads: CASGMRQGELFF. The CDR3 DNA reads as TGTGCCAGCGGTATGCGACAAGGGGAGCTGTTTTTT. The chain uses TRBV6-5 and TRBJ2-2; D remains unclear. The germline V and J ends were trimmed by 8 bases and 8 bases, with 12 bases remaining between them. CDR3 length: 12 residues. The germline V gene encodes CDR1 MNHEY and CDR2 SVGAGI.

The V and J genes are TRBV25-1 and TRBJ2-7; D tentatively reads TRBD1 or TRBD2 (7 bases each). The CDR3 loop spans 15 amino acids. Trimming stripped 5 bases from V and 6 bases from J, with 20 bases between. Per the germline V gene, CDR1 is MGHDK and CDR2 is SYGVNS. The CDR3 loop is CASSTRTGPGGEQYF. The DNA of the CDR3 is TGTGCCAGCAGTACACGGACAGGTCCGGGGGGCGAGCAGTACTTC.